This T cell receptor (beta chain) was obtained from a study of blood T cells in healthy people across ages. Whole-study context: Template-switching capture recovered about one barcoded beta molecule per two T cells. Study findings and constraints: Investigators treated diversity estimates from one million T cells as underestimates.

The V gene end was trimmed by 6 bases and the J gene end by 9 bases; junction bases not matched to a gene: 17. The CDR3 contains 15 residues. CDR1 is DFQATT and CDR2 is SNEGSKA in the germline V gene (reference sequence). Through a sample-barcoded 5' primer and a J-beta primer mix, a second PCR was run for about 6 to 11 cycles. TCRdb fed the 5' RACE reads into MiXCR, producing one record per CDR3 protein. The data contain hundreds of thousands of distinct CDR3 sequences, 24% of them singletons. This clonotype was found a few times. Its antigen is as yet unknown. These data also featured in a second study, about T cells of mothers and their children. Turning to that study: In this cohort, donors were three healthy Caucasian mothers plus their six children. The study obtained over 9.5 million TCR beta CDR3 reads per mother and around 2.7 million per child.

The sequencing sample was made of blood. This sequence joins TRBV20-1 and TRBJ2-1, with 7 nucleotides matching TRBD2. This receptor was taken from a boy younger than 18 in good health. The CDR3 reads CSAAGLDPLGGEQFF. CDR3 coding DNA: TGCAGTGCCGCAGGACTAGACCCGTTGGGCGGTGAGCAGTTCTTC.